These T cell receptor beta chains were read from a single sample in a study of T cells after yellow fever vaccination. Each CDR3 protein gets one entry after TCRdb re-called the 5' RACE reads with MiXCR. The data hold 25,000 to 30,000 distinct CDR3 sequences, with approximately 4.9% observed a single time. Sequenced material: PBMCs, either bulk or a sorted T-cell subset (CD4+, CD8+, memory, or dextramer-sorted; not recorded which), taken on the day of the yellow fever booster vaccination. Receptors were obtained from a man aged 18 to 30 who received the YFV17D yellow fever vaccine. Both conserved end residues are part of each CDR3. A D gene is named only where the DNA matches it firmly. Clone size is stated in some rows and not others, as once, few, many or a class when expanded.

abundance	j_gene	d_gene	v_gene	CDR3nt	CDR3aa
many	TRBJ1-5	TRBD1	TRBV6-2/TRBV6-3	TGTGCCAGCACCACGACAGGGGGGCAGCCCCAGCATTTT	CASTTTGGQPQHF
medium-sized	TRBJ1-2	.	TRBV7-8	TGTGCCAGCAGCCTCGGACAAGCCTGGGCTAACTATGGCTACACCTTC	CASSLGQAWANYGYTF
.	TRBJ2-7	.	TRBV7-8	TGTGCCAGCAGCCCTGACCAGGGGACCTACGAGCAGTACTTC	CASSPDQGTYEQYF
.	TRBJ1-5	.	TRBV28	TGTGCCAGCAGTTTAAATGACAAACAGCCCCAGCATTTT	CASSLNDKQPQHF
few	TRBJ1-2	.	TRBV12-5	TGTGCTAGTGGTTGGGCAGACCAAGGGGGAATCTATGGCTACACCTTC	CASGWADQGGIYGYTF
many	TRBJ2-5	TRBD2	TRBV20-1	TGCAGTGCCCCGGGCGGGGGGGGTCCAAAAGAGACCCAGTACTTC	CSAPGGGGPKETQYF
many	TRBJ2-1	.	TRBV7-9	TGTGCCAGCAGGGACCAGGGTTGGAATGAGCAGTTCTTC	CASRDQGWNEQFF
many	TRBJ2-2	.	TRBV24-1	TGTGCCACCAGGGATACAAGGGCGACCAACACCGGGGAGCTGTTTTTT	CATRDTRATNTGELFF
.	TRBJ1-6	.	TRBV5-5	TGTGCCAGCAGTCTCGGCGGGTATAATTCACCCCTCCACTTT	CASSLGGYNSPLHF
many	TRBJ2-5	.	TRBV28	TGTGCCAGCATTGATGGGGGAGAGACCCAGTACTTC	CASIDGGETQYF
few	TRBJ2-7	TRBD2	TRBV2	TGTGCCAGCAGTGATACTGGACTAGCCCCCATAGGCTACGAGCAGTACTTC	CASSDTGLAPIGYEQYF
many	TRBJ2-1	.	TRBV7-2	TGTGCCAGCAGCCTGGGTGCCTACAATGAGCAGTTCTTC	CASSLGAYNEQFF
many	TRBJ1-1	.	TRBV7-6	TGTGCCAGCAGCTTACAAGAGAACACTGAAGCTTTCTTT	CASSLQENTEAFF
.	TRBJ1-1	.	TRBV5-6	TGTGCCAGCAGCTTGGTTTCGGGGATTCGTTCGGTTTTCTTT	CASSLVSGIRSVFF
many	TRBJ2-1	.	TRBV29-1	TGCAGCGTTGGTGCCTCTCACAATGAGCAGTTCTTC	CSVGASHNEQFF
many	TRBJ1-2	.	TRBV4-1	TGCGCCAGCAGCCAAGATCAATTAGGGGGCTACACCTTC	CASSQDQLGGYTF
many	TRBJ2-2	TRBD2	TRBV6-5	TGTGCCAGCAGCCGACCTAGCGGGGGTCTCTCCGGGGAGCTGTTTTTT	CASSRPSGGLSGELFF
many	TRBJ2-5	.	TRBV9	TGTGCCAGCAGCCCCGGAGTAGCAGCCTGGGAGACCCAGTACTTC	CASSPGVAAWETQYF
many	TRBJ1-5	TRBD1	TRBV20-1	TGCAGTGCTAGCAGCAGGGGGACCCGGCCCCAGCATTTT	CSASSRGTRPQHF
.	TRBJ1-4	TRBD1	TRBV5-6	TGTGCCAGCAGCTCTGGACAGGGGACTGCAACTAATGAAAAACTGTTTTTT	CASSSGQGTATNEKLFF
many	TRBJ1-1	TRBD1	TRBV5-1	TGCGCCAGCAGGGGGACAGGGAGTTTGTGGAATGAAGCTTTCTTT	CASRGTGSLWNEAFF
many	TRBJ2-1	TRBD1	TRBV5-1	TGCGCCAGCAGCAAGGGACAGGGTTTTGAGCAGTTCTTC	CASSKGQGFEQFF
many	TRBJ1-1	TRBD1	TRBV5-1	TGCGCCAGCAGCCCTCCGAGACAGGGAGGCACTGAAGCTTTCTTT	CASSPPRQGGTEAFF
many	TRBJ1-1	.	TRBV5-1	TGCGCCAGCAGCTTGCAAGCAGGGAACACTGAAGCTTTCTTT	CASSLQAGNTEAFF
many	TRBJ2-2	.	TRBV4-2	TGTGCCAGCAGCCAAGATTTTGGAGCGCCTTGGGAGCTGTTTTTT	CASSQDFGAPWELFF
.	TRBJ2-3	.	TRBV4-2	TGTGCCAGCAGCCAGCGTGGGGGAGCGGACCCCACAGATACGCAGTATTTT	CASSQRGGADPTDTQYF
many	TRBJ2-7	.	TRBV7-2	TGTGCCAGCAGGAGGACTGCAAGCTCCTACGAGCAGTACTTC	CASRRTASSYEQYF
few	TRBJ1-1	.	TRBV6-2/TRBV6-3	TGTGCCAGCAGTTACGCAGGGGCAGAAGCTTTCTTT	CASSYAGAEAFF
many	TRBJ2-4	TRBD2	TRBV4-3	TGCGCCAGCAGCCCCTTACTCGGGGGGGCCAAAAACATTCAGTACTTC	CASSPLLGGAKNIQYF
many	TRBJ1-2	TRBD1	TRBV20-1	TGCAGTGCTAGTTCCGGGACAGCGAGGGGCTACACCTTC	CSASSGTARGYTF
many	TRBJ2-3	TRBD1	TRBV9	TGTGCCAGCAGCGGGACAGGGAACACAGATACGCAGTATTTT	CASSGTGNTDTQYF
many	TRBJ1-3	.	TRBV7-2	TGTGCCAGCAGCACACAGGTCTTTGGAAACACCATATATTTT	CASSTQVFGNTIYF
many	TRBJ2-3	.	TRBV7-2	TGTGCCAGCAGCTACGGGGCTAGCGTTAGCACAGATACGCAGTATTTT	CASSYGASVSTDTQYF
many	TRBJ2-4	.	TRBV7-2	TGTGCCAGCAGCTACCAGGGGAGAGCCAAAAACATTCAGTACTTC	CASSYQGRAKNIQYF
many	TRBJ2-7	.	TRBV20-1	TGCAGTGCCCATACTACAGGGGAGGTTGGGCAGTACTTC	CSAHTTGEVGQYF
many	TRBJ1-4	.	TRBV5-1	TGCGCCAAGGGACCGCTTAATGAAAAACTGTTTTTT	CAKGPLNEKLFF
many	TRBJ1-1	.	TRBV4-3	TGCGCCAGCAGCCAAACAATCGGGGACACTGAAGCTTTCTTT	CASSQTIGDTEAFF
many	TRBJ1-3	.	TRBV18	TGTGCCAGCTCACTGGAAACGGTCGCGGGGCTCGAGTCCTCTGGAAACACCATATATTTT	CASSLETVAGLESSGNTIYF
many	TRBJ2-3	TRBD1	TRBV5-1	TGCGCCAGCAGCTTGACAGGGGCGAATGTAGTGGATACGCAGTATTTT	CASSLTGANVVDTQYF
many	TRBJ2-3	TRBD2	TRBV7-2	TGTGCCAGCAGCTTGGGGACTAGCCCAGATACGCAGTATTTT	CASSLGTSPDTQYF
many	TRBJ1-1	.	TRBV5-1	TGCGCCAGCAGCTTGGCGCCGAACACTGAAGCTTTCTTT	CASSLAPNTEAFF
many	TRBJ2-4	TRBD1	TRBV4-3	TGCGCCAGCAGCCGGGACAGGGAAAACATTCAGTACTTC	CASSRDRENIQYF
.	TRBJ2-2	TRBD2	TRBV3-1	TGTGCCAGCAGAATGGGACTAGAGACCGGGGAGCTGTTTTTT	CASRMGLETGELFF
many	TRBJ2-2	.	TRBV7-3	TGTGCCAGCACCCAGGTCGCGAACACCGGGGAGCTGTTTTTT	CASTQVANTGELFF
.	TRBJ1-2	TRBD1	TRBV5-1	TGCGCCAGCAGATACCAGGGGGTGGTGGAAGGCTACACCTTC	CASRYQGVVEGYTF
many	TRBJ2-5	TRBD1	TRBV7-2	TGTGCCAGCAGCTTAAATAACAGGGGAGAGACCCAGTACTTC	CASSLNNRGETQYF
many	TRBJ2-1	.	TRBV7-2	TGTGCCAGCAGCTCGGACTTCTTCAATGAGCAGTTCTTC	CASSSDFFNEQFF
.	TRBJ2-5	.	TRBV19	TGTGCCAGTAGTATATCCCAAATGTACCAAGAGACCCAGTACTTC	CASSISQMYQETQYF
.	TRBJ1-2	.	TRBV7-2	TGTGCCTCAGGGAGAGGCGGCCCCGGCTATGGCTACACCTTC	CASGRGGPGYGYTF
many	TRBJ1-2	.	TRBV9	TGTGCCAGCAGCGTAGCTGAGAGCGCTAACTATGGCTACACCTTC	CASSVAESANYGYTF